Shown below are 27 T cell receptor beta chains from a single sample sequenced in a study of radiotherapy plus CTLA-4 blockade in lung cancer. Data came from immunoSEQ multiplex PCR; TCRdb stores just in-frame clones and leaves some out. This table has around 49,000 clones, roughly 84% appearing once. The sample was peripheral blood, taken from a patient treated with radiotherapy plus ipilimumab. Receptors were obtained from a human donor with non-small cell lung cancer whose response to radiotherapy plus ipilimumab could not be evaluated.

For the CDR3, the DNA is TGTGCCATCAGTGAGTCGCGGCTCAGCTCTGGAAACACCATATATTTT. Residues: CAISESRLSSGNTIYF. The V call is TRBV10-3, the J call TRBJ1-3; no clear D. From germline, CDR1 is ENHRY and CDR2 SYGVKD. CDR3 length: 16 residues. Deletions cut 0 bases from V and 0 bases from J, with 9 bases between.

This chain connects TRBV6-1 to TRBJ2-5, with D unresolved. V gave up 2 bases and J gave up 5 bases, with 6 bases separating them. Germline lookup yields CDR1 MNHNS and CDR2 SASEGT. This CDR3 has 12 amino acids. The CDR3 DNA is TGTGCCAGCAGTGAATCCATCGAGACCCAGTACTTC. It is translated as CASSESIETQYF.

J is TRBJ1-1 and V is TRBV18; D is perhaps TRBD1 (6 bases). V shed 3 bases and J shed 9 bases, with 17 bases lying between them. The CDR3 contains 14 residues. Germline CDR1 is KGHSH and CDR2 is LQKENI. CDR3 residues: CASSPPDGGLKAFF. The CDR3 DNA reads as TGTGCCAGCTCACCTCCTGACGGGGGGCTGAAAGCTTTCTTT.

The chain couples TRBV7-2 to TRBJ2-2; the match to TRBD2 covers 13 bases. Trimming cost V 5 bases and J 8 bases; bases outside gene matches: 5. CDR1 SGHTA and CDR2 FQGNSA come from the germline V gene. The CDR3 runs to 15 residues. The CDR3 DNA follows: TGTGCCAGCAGCCGGACTAGCGGGAGTTTTGGGGAGCTGTTTTTT. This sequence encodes CASSRTSGSFGELFF.

CDR3 bases: TGCGCCAGCAGCCCCCCGGACAGGGCGACTGAAGCTTTCTTT. This codes for CASSPPDRATEAFF. The J gene is TRBJ1-1, the V gene TRBV5-1; 8 nucleotides agree with TRBD1. The V segment lost 4 bases and the J segment 5 bases; nucleotides outside the gene matches: 7. Germline CDR1 and CDR2: SGHRS and YFSETQ. This CDR3 is 14 amino acids long.

The CDR3 loop is CASSRDRGENQPQHF. The CDR3 nucleotides are TGTGCCAGCAGCCGCGACAGGGGGGAGAATCAGCCCCAGCATTTT. The V and J genes are TRBV4-2 and TRBJ1-5; the match to TRBD1 covers 9 bases. Trimming took 4 bases from V and 4 from J; bases not matched to a gene: 5. The germline V gene has CDR1 LGHNA and CDR2 YNFKEQ. The CDR3 extends over 15 amino acids.

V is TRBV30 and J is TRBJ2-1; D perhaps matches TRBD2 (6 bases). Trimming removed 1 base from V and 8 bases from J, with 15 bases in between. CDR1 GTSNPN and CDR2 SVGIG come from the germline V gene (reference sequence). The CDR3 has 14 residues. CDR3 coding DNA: TGTGCCTGGAGTGGGCGGGACCCCCCCCATGAGCAGTTCTTC. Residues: CAWSGRDPPHEQFF.

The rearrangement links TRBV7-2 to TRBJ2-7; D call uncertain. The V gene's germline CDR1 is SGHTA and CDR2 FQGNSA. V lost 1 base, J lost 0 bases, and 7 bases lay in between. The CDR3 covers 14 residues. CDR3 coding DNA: TGTGCCAGCAGCTTAGGACTGGCCTCCTACGAGCAGTACTTC. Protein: CASSLGLASYEQYF.

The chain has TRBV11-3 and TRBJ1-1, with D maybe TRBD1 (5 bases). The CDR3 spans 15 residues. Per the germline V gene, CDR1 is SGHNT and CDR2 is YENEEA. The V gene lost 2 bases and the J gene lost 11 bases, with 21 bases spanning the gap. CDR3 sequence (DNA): TGTGCCAGCAGCTTAAAAGGCAGGGCCAGTATGAGGGCTTTCTTT. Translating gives CASSLKGRASMRAFF.

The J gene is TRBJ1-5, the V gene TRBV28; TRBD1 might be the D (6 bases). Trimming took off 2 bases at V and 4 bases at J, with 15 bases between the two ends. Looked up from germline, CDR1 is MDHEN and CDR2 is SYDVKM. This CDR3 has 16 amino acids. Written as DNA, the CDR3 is TGTGCCAGCAGTTTAACGGGGGGCGGAAGAAATCAGCCCCAGCATTTT. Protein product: CASSLTGGGRNQPQHF.

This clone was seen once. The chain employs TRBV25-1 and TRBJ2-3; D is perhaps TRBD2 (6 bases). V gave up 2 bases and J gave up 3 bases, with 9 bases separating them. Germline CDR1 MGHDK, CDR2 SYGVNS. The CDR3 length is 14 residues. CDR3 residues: CASSEVAETDTQYF. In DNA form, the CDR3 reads TGTGCCAGCAGTGAAGTAGCGGAGACAGATACGCAGTATTTT.

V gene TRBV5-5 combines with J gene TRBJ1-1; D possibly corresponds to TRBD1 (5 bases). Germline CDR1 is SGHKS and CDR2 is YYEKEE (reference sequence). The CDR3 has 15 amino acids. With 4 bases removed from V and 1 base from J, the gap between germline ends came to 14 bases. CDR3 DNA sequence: TGTGCCAGCAGCGTGTCCAGGGCTCAGAACACTGAAGCTTTCTTT. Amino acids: CASSVSRAQNTEAFF.

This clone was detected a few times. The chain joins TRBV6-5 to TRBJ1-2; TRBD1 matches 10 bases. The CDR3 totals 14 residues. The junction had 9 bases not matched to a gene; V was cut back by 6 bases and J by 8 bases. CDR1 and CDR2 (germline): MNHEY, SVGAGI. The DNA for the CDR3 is TGTGCCAGCAGAATTCGACAGGGGGCAGGAGGCTACACCTTC. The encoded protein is CASRIRQGAGGYTF.

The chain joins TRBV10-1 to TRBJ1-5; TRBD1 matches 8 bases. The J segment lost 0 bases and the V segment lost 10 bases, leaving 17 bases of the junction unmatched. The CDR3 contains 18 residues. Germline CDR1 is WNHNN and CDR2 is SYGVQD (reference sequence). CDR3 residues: CAIDEMGQELHSNQPQHF. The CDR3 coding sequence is TGCGCCATCGACGAAATGGGACAGGAACTGCATAGCAATCAGCCCCAGCATTTT.

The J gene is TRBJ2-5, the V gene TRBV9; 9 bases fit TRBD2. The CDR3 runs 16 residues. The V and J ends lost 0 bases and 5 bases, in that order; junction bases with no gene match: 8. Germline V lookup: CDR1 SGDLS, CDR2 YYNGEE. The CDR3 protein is CASSVVVSGSRETQYF. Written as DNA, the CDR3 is TGTGCCAGCAGCGTAGTTGTTAGCGGGAGTCGGGAGACCCAGTACTTC.

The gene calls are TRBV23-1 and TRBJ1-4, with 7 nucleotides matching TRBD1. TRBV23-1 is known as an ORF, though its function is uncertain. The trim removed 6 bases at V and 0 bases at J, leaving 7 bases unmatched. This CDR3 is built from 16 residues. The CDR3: CASRGTALATNEKLFF. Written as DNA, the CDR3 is TGCGCCAGCAGGGGGACAGCGCTTGCAACTAATGAAAAACTGTTTTTT.

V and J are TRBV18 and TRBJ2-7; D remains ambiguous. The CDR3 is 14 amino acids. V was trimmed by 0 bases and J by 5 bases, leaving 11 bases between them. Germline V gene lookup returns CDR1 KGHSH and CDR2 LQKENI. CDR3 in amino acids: CASSPPNMGNEQYF. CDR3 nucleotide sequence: TGTGCCAGCTCACCACCGAATATGGGCAACGAGCAGTACTTC.

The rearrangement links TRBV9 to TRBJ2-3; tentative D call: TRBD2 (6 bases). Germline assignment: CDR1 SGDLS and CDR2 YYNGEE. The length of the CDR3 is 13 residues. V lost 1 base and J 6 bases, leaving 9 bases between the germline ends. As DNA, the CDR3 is TGTGCCAGCAGCGTAAATAGCGGCGATACGCAGTATTTT. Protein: CASSVNSGDTQYF.

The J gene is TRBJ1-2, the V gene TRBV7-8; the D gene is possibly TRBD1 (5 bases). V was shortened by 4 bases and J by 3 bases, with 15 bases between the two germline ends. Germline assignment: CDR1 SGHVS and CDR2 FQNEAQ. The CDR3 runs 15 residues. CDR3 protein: CASSSSRGADYGYTF. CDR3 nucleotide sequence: TGTGCCAGCAGCTCCTCGCGTGGGGCCGACTATGGCTACACCTTC.

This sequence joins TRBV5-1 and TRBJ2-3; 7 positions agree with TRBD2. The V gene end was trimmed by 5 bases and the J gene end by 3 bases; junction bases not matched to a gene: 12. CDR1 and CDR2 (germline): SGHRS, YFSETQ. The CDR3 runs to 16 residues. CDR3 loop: CASSQASGISTDTQYF. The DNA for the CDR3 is TGCGCCAGCAGTCAGGCAAGCGGGATCAGTACAGATACGCAGTATTTT.

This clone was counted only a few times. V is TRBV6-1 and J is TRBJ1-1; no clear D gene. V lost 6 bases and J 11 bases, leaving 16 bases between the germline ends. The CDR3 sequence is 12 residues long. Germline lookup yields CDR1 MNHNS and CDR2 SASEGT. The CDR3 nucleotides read TGTGCCAGCAGCCTTGATGAGAGAATCGCTTTCTTT. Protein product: CASSLDERIAFF.

The CDR3 is CASSTGRRVKQETQYF. The CDR3 nucleotides are TGTGCCAGCAGCACAGGGCGCAGGGTGAAGCAAGAGACCCAGTACTTC. The chain uses TRBV5-6 and TRBJ2-5, with a tentative D call TRBD1 (6 bases). The CDR3 contains 16 residues. From germline, CDR1 is SGHDT and CDR2 YYEEEE. Trimming pared 4 bases from V and 2 bases from J, leaving 18 bases between.

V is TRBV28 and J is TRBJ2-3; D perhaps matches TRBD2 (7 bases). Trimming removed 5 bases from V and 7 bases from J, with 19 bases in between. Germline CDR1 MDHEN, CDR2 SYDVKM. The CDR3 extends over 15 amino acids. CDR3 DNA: TGTGCCAGCAGTCCCGGAGGGGGGGATCGAAATACGCAGTATTTT. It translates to CASSPGGGDRNTQYF.

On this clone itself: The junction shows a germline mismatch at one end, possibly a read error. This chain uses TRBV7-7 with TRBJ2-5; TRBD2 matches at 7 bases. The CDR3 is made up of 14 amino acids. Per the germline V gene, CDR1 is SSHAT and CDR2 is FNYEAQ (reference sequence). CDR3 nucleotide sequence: TGTGCTAGCAGCTTAGTTCCGGGGGGAGAGACCCAGTACTTC. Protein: CASSLVPGGETQYF.

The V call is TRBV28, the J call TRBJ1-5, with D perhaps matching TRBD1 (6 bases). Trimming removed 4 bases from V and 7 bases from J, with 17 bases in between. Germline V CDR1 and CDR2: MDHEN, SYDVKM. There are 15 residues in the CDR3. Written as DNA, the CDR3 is TGTGCCAGCAGTTCAGGCTCTTCAGGGGACCAGCCCCAGCATTTT. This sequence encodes CASSSGSSGDQPQHF.

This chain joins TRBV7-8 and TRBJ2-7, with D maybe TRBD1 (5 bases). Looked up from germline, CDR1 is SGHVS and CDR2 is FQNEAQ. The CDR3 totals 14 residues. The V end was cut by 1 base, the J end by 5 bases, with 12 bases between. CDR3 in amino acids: CASSLGSGINEQYF. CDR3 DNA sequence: TGTGCCAGCAGCTTAGGATCAGGGATAAACGAGCAGTACTTC.

In nucleotides, the CDR3 is TGTGCCAGCAACGACCAAAGGGGGCTTGCCAAAAACATTCAGTACTTC. Amino acids: CASNDQRGLAKNIQYF. The rearrangement joins TRBV28 to TRBJ2-4, with TRBD1 identical over 7 bases. The CDR3 has 16 amino acids. V lost 7 bases, J lost 1 base, and 10 bases stayed unmatched. Germline values: CDR1 MDHEN, CDR2 SYDVKM.